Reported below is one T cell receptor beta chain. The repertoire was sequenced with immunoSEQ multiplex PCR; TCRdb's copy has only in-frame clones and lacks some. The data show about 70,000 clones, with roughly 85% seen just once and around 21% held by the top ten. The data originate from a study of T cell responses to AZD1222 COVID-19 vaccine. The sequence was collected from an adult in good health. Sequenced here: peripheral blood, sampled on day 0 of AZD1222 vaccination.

CDR3 DNA sequence: TGTGCCAGCAGCTCCTCGATAGGGACAGAACAAGAGACCCAGTACTTC. Translation gives CASSSSIGTEQETQYF. V is TRBV3-1 (or the pseudogene TRBV3-2) and J is TRBJ2-5, with 7 bases fitting TRBD1. The CDR3 is 16 residues long. J lost 2 bases, V lost 5 bases, and 11 bases had no gene match. The V gene's germline CDR1 is LGHDT and CDR2 YNNKEL (reference sequence).